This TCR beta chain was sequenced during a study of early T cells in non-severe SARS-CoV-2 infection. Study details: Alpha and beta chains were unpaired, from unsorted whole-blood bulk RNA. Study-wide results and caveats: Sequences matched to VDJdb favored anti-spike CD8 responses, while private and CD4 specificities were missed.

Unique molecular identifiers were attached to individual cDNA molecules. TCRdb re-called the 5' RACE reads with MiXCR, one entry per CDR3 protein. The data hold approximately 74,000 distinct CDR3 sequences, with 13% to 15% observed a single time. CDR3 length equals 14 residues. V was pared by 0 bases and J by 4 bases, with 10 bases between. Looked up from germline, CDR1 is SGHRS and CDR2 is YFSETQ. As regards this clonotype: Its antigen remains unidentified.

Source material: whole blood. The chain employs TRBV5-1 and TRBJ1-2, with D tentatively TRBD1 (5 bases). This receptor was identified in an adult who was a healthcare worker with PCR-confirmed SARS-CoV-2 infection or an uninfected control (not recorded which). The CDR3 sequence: CASSLAGDRYGYTF. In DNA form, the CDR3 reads TGCGCCAGCAGCTTGGCCGGGGACCGCTATGGCTACACCTTC.